This TCR beta chain originates from a study of shared clonotypes between healthy human individuals. General study points: Tissues were not sampled, only blood, and their repertoires likely differ.

This clone was detected only once. Antigen unknown. Trimming cost V 6 bases and J 6 bases, with 11 bases left between them. The V gene's germline CDR1 is MNHEY and CDR2 SVGAGI. The CDR3 runs to 13 residues. Every subset's genomic DNA went evenly onto several immunoSEQ plates. TCRdb's table, derived via immunoSEQ multiplex PCR, lists solely in-frame clones and lacks some. The sample includes more than 2 million clones, more than 90% seen only once; the top ten take around 0.13%. The chain couples TRBV6-5 to TRBJ1-4, with D maybe TRBD1 (6 bases). Material for sequencing was naive CD4+ T cells sorted from blood. The subset is: CD45RA+ positively selected. The source is a man between 18 and 35 years old in good health. CDR3 DNA sequence: TGTGCCAGCAGGCCGGGGGGGCATGAAAAACTGTTTTTT. Translating it yields CASRPGGHEKLFF.